This TCR beta chain appears in the sequencing data of a study of PD-1 blockade in classical Hodgkin lymphoma. About this clone itself: The target antigen is unknown.

Every patient was affected by relapse after autologous stem cell transplantation, while exposure to brentuximab vedotin was not uniform. The CDR3 is 13 residues long. Germline CDR1 and CDR2: MGHRA and YSYEKL. Trimming stripped 1 base from V and 7 bases from J, with 8 bases between. Libraries were prepared by immunoSEQ multiplex PCR; TCRdb keeps only in-frame clonotypes and omits some of them. The table has tens of thousands of clones, roughly nine tenths seen once. Points from the study as a whole: Exclusion removed patients who began nivolumab under 1 year after ASCT. Diversity in CD4+ TCRs, unlike that measured in CD8+ TCRs, had risen significantly by C4D1. Newly diagnosed patients had baseline TCR diversity that was reportedly lower than that of healthy donors.

The source is a human donor with classical Hodgkin lymphoma. This chain uses TRBV4-1 with TRBJ2-1; D gene uncertain. The sequencing here drew on peripheral blood mononuclear cells (PBMCs), taken at baseline. The DNA for the CDR3 is TGCGCCAGCAGCCAAGTCTCAGAAAATGAGCAGTTCTTC. This codes for CASSQVSENEQFF.